The rows below give T cell receptor beta chains drawn from one sample of a study of CD8 T cells in ankylosing spondylitis. MiXCR, run by TCRdb on the 5' RACE reads, gives a single entry per CDR3 protein. The sample includes 700,000 to 850,000 distinct CDR3 sequences, approximately 12% seen only once; the top ten take under 0.6%. The sequenced sample was blood, either unsorted or a sorted T cell fraction (not recorded which). The receptors were gathered from a male donor with ankylosing spondylitis. Each CDR3 is given with its conserved first and last residue. Fields, in order: D gene, J gene, clone size, V gene, CDR3 DNA, CDR3 protein. The D gene is left open where the match is weak. Size tells how often a clone was seen (once, few, many) or the class of an expanded clone, and some rows leave it out.

- | TRBJ2-7 | many | TRBV5-6 | TGTGCCAGCAGCTGGCACCCTCTCGGTGAGCAGTACTTC | CASSWHPLGEQYF
TRBD1 | TRBJ1-1 | - | TRBV10-3 | TGTGCCATCAGTGAGTCGTTTCCGGGACAGGGGGAAGCTTTCTTT | CAISESFPGQGEAFF
- | TRBJ2-4 | - | TRBV28 | TGTGCCAGCAGTCACCAAGGTGCGGAGTCCAAAAACATTCAGTACTTC | CASSHQGAESKNIQYF
- | TRBJ1-4 | - | TRBV28 | TGTGCCAGCAAAGGGGGAGTGGGAAAACTGTTTTTT | CASKGGVGKLFF
- | TRBJ2-1 | - | TRBV5-1 | TGCGCCAGCAGCTACACGGACAGCTCCTACAATAAGCAGTTCTTC | CASSYTDSSYNKQFF
- | TRBJ2-3 | many | TRBV5-1 | TGCGCCAGCAGCTTGAGGAACCCGAACACAGATACGCAGTATTTT | CASSLRNPNTDTQYF
- | TRBJ2-7 | many | TRBV20-1 | TGCAGTGCTAGAGACCTATTTAGGGGACTCTCCTACGAGCAGTACTTC | CSARDLFRGLSYEQYF
TRBD1 | TRBJ2-5 | many | TRBV10-3 | TGTGCCATCAGTGAAACCTTGCCGGGACAGGGTGAAGAGACCCAGTACTTC | CAISETLPGQGEETQYF
- | TRBJ2-5 | - | TRBV13 | TGTGCCAGCAGCTCAACCCTGCCGGCTTGGGGGGCCCAGTACTTC | CASSSTLPAWGAQYF
TRBD1 | TRBJ1-1 | few | TRBV5-1 | TGCGCCAGCAGCTGGGGGACAGCGAACACTGAAGCTTTCTTT | CASSWGTANTEAFF
TRBD1 | TRBJ1-2 | few | TRBV6-1 | TGTGCCAGCAGCCCCCGCAGGGGGTCTAACTATGGCTACACCTTC | CASSPRRGSNYGYTF
- | TRBJ2-5 | few | TRBV4-2 | TGTGCCAGCAGCCAAGATCCAACCTTTGGCGCGAAAGCTCAAGAGACCCAGTACTTC | CASSQDPTFGAKAQETQYF
TRBD2 | TRBJ2-1 | - | TRBV6-2/TRBV6-3 | TGTGCCAGCAGTAGCACCTTAGCGGGGGCCCGAGGTGAGCAGTTCTTC | CASSSTLAGARGEQFF
- | TRBJ2-7 | - | TRBV7-2 | TGTGCCAGCAGCCCTACGACCCACAAGCAGTACTTC | CASSPTTHKQYF
- | TRBJ1-5 | - | TRBV20-1 | TGCAGTGCTAGAGGCGGAGCCCAGCATTTT | CSARGGAQHF
- | TRBJ2-2 | few | TRBV6-2/TRBV6-3 | TGTGCCAGCAGTTACGCAGGGAAGACCGGGGAGCTGTTTTTT | CASSYAGKTGELFF
- | TRBJ1-1 | many | TRBV4-1 | TGCGCCAGCAGCCAAGATCGTAGCACTGAAGCTTTCTTT | CASSQDRSTEAFF
- | TRBJ2-1 | few | TRBV11-2 | TGTGCCAGCAGCTTTACAGGGAACTCCTACAATGAGCAGTTCTTC | CASSFTGNSYNEQFF
- | TRBJ2-1 | many | TRBV29-1 | TGCAGCGTTGGGGCTTTACTAGTCGACAATGAGCAGTTCTTC | CSVGALLVDNEQFF
- | TRBJ2-1 | few | TRBV29-1 | TGCAGCGTTCGTAGCTATAGCCATGACAATGAGCAGTTCTTC | CSVRSYSHDNEQFF
- | TRBJ1-2 | few | TRBV20-1 | TGCAGTGCTAGAGGGATGGGGGGAGGACACTATGGCTACACCTTC | CSARGMGGGHYGYTF
TRBD1 | TRBJ1-1 | few | TRBV3-1 | TGTGCCAGCAGCCAAGAATGGGGACAGATACAAGCTTTCTTT | CASSQEWGQIQAFF
- | TRBJ2-6 | - | TRBV14 | TGTGCCAGCAGCCAAGCCGCAGGTGTGGGCTCTGGGGCCAACGTCCTGACTTTC | CASSQAAGVGSGANVLTF
TRBD2 | TRBJ2-2 | few | TRBV20-1 | TGCAGTGCTAGGGGACTAGCGGGACCGAACACCGGGGAGCTGTTTTTT | CSARGLAGPNTGELFF
- | TRBJ2-5 | few | TRBV20-1 | TGCAGTGCTGGTCGGAGGGCAGGGGTGGGAGAGACCCAGTACTTC | CSAGRRAGVGETQYF
- | TRBJ1-4 | - | TRBV29-1 | TGCGCATACTCAAATCTGAGGGAAAAACTGTTTTTT | CAYSNLREKLFF
- | TRBJ2-6 | many | TRBV27 | TGTGCCACCGTAGACTCTGGGGCCAACGTCCTGACTTTC | CATVDSGANVLTF
- | TRBJ1-1 | few | TRBV4-3 | TGCGCCAGCAGCCTCGGACTTCAGGGGATGAACACTGAAGCTTTCTTT | CASSLGLQGMNTEAFF
- | TRBJ1-1 | many | TRBV10-3 | TGTGCCATCGTGCAGGGGCCGGACACTGAAGCTTTCTTT | CAIVQGPDTEAFF
- | TRBJ2-5 | many | TRBV20-1 | TGCAGTGCTAGAGTTGGGGAGACCCAGTACTTC | CSARVGETQYF
- | TRBJ1-6 | - | TRBV6-5 | TGTGCCAGCAGTTACTCCGTGGGACCTAGCTATTCACCCCTCCACTTT | CASSYSVGPSYSPLHF